The present T cell receptor beta chain was sequenced within a study of blood T cell repertoires in COVID-19. Method: immunoSEQ multiplex PCR; TCRdb's copy keeps in-frame clones and lacks some. The sample lists under 400,000 clones; around 87% were seen once. V was shortened by 3 bases and J by 7 bases, with 12 bases between the two germline ends. This CDR3 region has 13 residues. Germline lookup yields CDR1 MNHNS and CDR2 SASEGT. This TCR derives from a man aged 35 to 55 in a cohort exposed to, infected with or recovered from COVID-19 (not recorded which). The chain joins TRBV6-1 to TRBJ1-2; TRBD1 might be the D (5 bases). Sequencing input: PBMCs or T cells enriched from blood (not recorded which). Written as DNA, the CDR3 is TGTGCCAGCAGTGACCGGGACGGGGGTGGCTACACCTTC. This encodes CASSDRDGGGYTF.